Below are 27 T cell receptor beta chains sequenced from a single sample in a study of naive and memory T cell subsets. Two oligonucleotides, mixed equimolar, formed the beta constant-region primer covering TRBC1 and TRBC2. Four rounds of PCR amplified the ligated cDNA using nested alpha and beta constant-region primers plus SP2. A single record per CDR3 protein comes from TCRdb applying MiXCR to the UMI-ligation and nested PCR reads. The sample has approximately 17,000 distinct CDR3 sequences; roughly 8.4% are singletons. The sequencing sample was made of central memory CD8+ T cells from blood. The receptors come from a human donor in good health.

The chain joins TRBV5-6 to TRBJ2-7; D is unresolved. Germline CDR1 is SGHDT and CDR2 is YYEEEE. V lost 0 bases, J lost 3 bases, and 7 bases lay in between. CDR3 length: 13 residues. The CDR3: CASSLGQRYEQYF. The DNA for the CDR3 is TGTGCCAGCAGCTTGGGGCAGCGCTACGAGCAGTACTTC.

This clonotype appeared many times. The chain recombines TRBV21-1 with TRBJ2-7; the tabulated D call, TRBD1, remains unverified against the DNA. TRBV21-1 is recorded as a pseudogene. The CDR3 loop spans 14 amino acids. The CDR3 protein is CASSPRTGDYEQYF. The CDR3 DNA reads as TGTGCCAGCAGCCCGCGGACAGGAGACTACGAGCAGTACTTC.

The chain employs TRBV5-1 and TRBJ2-7; a possible D gene is TRBD1 (5 bases). V gave up 1 base and J gave up 0 bases, with 8 bases separating them. Germline CDR1 reads SGHRS; CDR2 reads YFSETQ. CDR3 length: 14 residues. The CDR3 is CASSLRQPSYEQYF. The CDR3, as DNA: TGCGCCAGCAGCTTGAGACAGCCCTCCTACGAGCAGTACTTC.

This clonotype was counted many times. The chain has TRBV3-2 and TRBJ2-7; the table gives TRBD1 as D, unverified against the DNA. TRBV3-2 is reported as a pseudogene. The CDR3 contains 20 residues. CDR3 DNA sequence: TGTGCCAGCAGCCAACACCGAGGGACAGACAGAATCCCCGTATTCTACGAGCAGTACTTC. The encoded protein is CASSQHRGTDRIPVFYEQYF.

The chain combines TRBV4-1 with TRBJ2-1; D may match TRBD1 or TRBD2 (5 bases each). Germline V lookup: CDR1 MGHRA, CDR2 YSYEKL. The V gene lost 8 bases and the J gene lost 5 bases, with 28 bases spanning the gap. The CDR3 covers 18 residues. The CDR3 DNA reads as TGCGCCAGCGGGTGGAGAGGGGCAATCGTGCTTGGGGACAATGAGCAGTTCTTC. Protein: CASGWRGAIVLGDNEQFF.

The genes are TRBV6-2 or TRBV6-3 and TRBJ2-1; TRBD1 matches at 7 bases. CDR3 length: 15 amino acids. Germline CDR1 is MNHEY and CDR2 is SVGEGT. V gave up 5 bases and J gave up 8 bases; unmatched junction bases: 12. CDR3 amino acids: CASSPNRDSSHEQFF. The CDR3 bases are TGTGCCAGCAGTCCAAACCGGGACAGTTCCCATGAGCAGTTCTTC.

Within the sample, this clonotype is large. The genes are TRBV29-1 and TRBJ2-1, with TRBD2 matching 7 bases. The CDR3 totals 14 residues. J was trimmed by 4 bases and V by 4 bases; bases with no gene match: 7. Germline CDR1 reads SQVTM; CDR2 reads ANQGSEA. The CDR3 DNA follows: TGCAGCGTTGTCCGCGCGGGGGATTACAATGAGCAGTTCTTC. Protein sequence: CSVVRAGDYNEQFF.

This clonotype was seen at least ten times. The gene calls are TRBV6-2 or TRBV6-3 and TRBJ2-1; no definite D call. CDR1 and CDR2 (germline): MNHEY, SVGEGT. There are 14 residues in the CDR3. Trimming stripped 2 bases from V and 3 bases from J, with 8 bases between. CDR3 sequence (DNA): TGTGCCAGCAGTTACGATGGGGACTACAATGAGCAGTTCTTC. It is translated as CASSYDGDYNEQFF.

This clonotype has more than one count but fewer than ten. The rearrangement uses TRBV3-1 and TRBJ1-5, with D hard to call. Germline CDR1 and CDR2: LGHDT and YNNKEL (reference sequence). The CDR3 sequence is 13 residues long. The V gene lost 1 base and the J gene lost 2 bases, with 3 bases spanning the gap. CDR3 coding DNA: TGTGCCAGCAGCCAAGGGGGCAATCAGCCCCAGCATTTT. Its translation is CASSQGGNQPQHF.

This clonotype appeared a few times. The rearrangement joins TRBV6-2 or TRBV6-3 to TRBJ2-3; 13 bases agree with TRBD2. Looked up from germline, CDR1 is MNHEY and CDR2 is SVGEGT. The CDR3 totals 16 residues. V gave up 4 bases and J gave up 4 bases; unmatched junction bases: 5. The CDR3: CASSLTTSGGSDTQYF. The CDR3 region has the DNA TGTGCCAGCAGTTTAACGACTAGCGGGGGGTCAGATACGCAGTATTTT.

The rearrangement uses TRBV4-2 and TRBJ2-7, with D hard to call. V was cut by 4 bases and J by 5 bases, with 12 bases left in between. The CDR3 runs 13 residues. Per germline, CDR1 LGHNA and CDR2 YNFKEQ. CDR3 DNA sequence: TGTGCCAGCAGCCCAACACCCTCTGACGAGCAGTACTTC. Its protein product is CASSPTPSDEQYF.

The V and J genes are TRBV7-9 and TRBJ2-5; D tentatively reads TRBD1 or TRBD2 (5 bases each). Trimming shortened V by 4 bases and J by 5 bases, and 14 bases separated the two germline ends. The CDR3 consists of 14 residues. Germline values: CDR1 SEHNR, CDR2 FQNEAQ (reference sequence). CDR3 in DNA: TGTGCCAGCAGCTCTTCCGGGGCCGAGGAGACCCAGTACTTC. It yields the protein CASSSSGAEETQYF.

This clonotype is labeled medium-sized (0.01 to 0.1%). This rearrangement joins TRBV18 to TRBJ2-3; D remains unclear. CDR1 and CDR2 (germline): KGHSH, LQKENI. The V end was cut by 4 bases, the J end by 2 bases, with 22 bases between. The CDR3 loop spans 18 amino acids. DNA for the CDR3: TGTGCCAGCTCACTAACCCACCCCCACCGTGGATACACAGATACGCAGTATTTT. Amino acids: CASSLTHPHRGYTDTQYF. Full variable domain (outside the CDR3, taken from reference TRBV18 and TRBJ2-3): NAGVMQNPRHLVRRRGQEARLRCSPMKGHSHVYWYRQLPEEGLKFMVYLQKENIIDESGMPKERFSAEFPKEGPSILRIQQVVRGDSAAYFCASSLTHPHRGYTDTQYFGPGTRLTVL.

At least ten counts were recorded for this clonotype. The chain is built from TRBV19 and TRBJ1-1, with TRBD1 matching 7 bases. Trimming at V came to 5 bases and at J to 11 bases, leaving 11 bases not matched to a gene. This CDR3 is built from 13 residues. The V gene's germline CDR1 is LNHDA and CDR2 SQIVND (reference sequence). CDR3 in amino acids: CASSRGQDVVAFF. The CDR3 coding sequence is TGTGCCAGTAGTCGCGGACAGGATGTGGTCGCTTTCTTT.

By sample share, this clonotype is medium-sized. The chain has TRBV6-1 and TRBJ2-1; D may correspond to TRBD1 or TRBD2 (5 bases each). The CDR3 sequence is 15 residues long. Germline CDR1 reads MNHNS; CDR2 reads SASEGT. V was cut by 3 bases and J by 1 base, with 10 bases left in between. The CDR3 region has the DNA TGTGCCAGCAGTGACCGGGACGGATCCTACAATGAGCAGTTCTTC. The encoded protein is CASSDRDGSYNEQFF.

V is TRBV4-2 and J is TRBJ2-4; 13 bases line up with TRBD2. V lost 0 bases, J lost 10 bases, and 9 bases stayed unmatched. CDR3 length: 17 amino acids. The germline V gene has CDR1 LGHNA and CDR2 YNFKEQ. CDR3 nucleotides: TGTGCCAGCAGCCAAGATCCGGGGACTAGCGGGGTTGGGATTCAGTACTTC. Translation: CASSQDPGTSGVGIQYF.

This clonotype showed up just a few times. This sequence joins TRBV7-9 and TRBJ1-2; D is unresolved. In germline, CDR1 is SEHNR, CDR2 FQNEAQ (reference sequence). Trimming stripped 1 base from V and 3 bases from J, with 15 bases between. The CDR3 consists of 16 residues. The CDR3 sequence is CASSLGRQQTHYGYTF. For the CDR3, the DNA is TGTGCCAGCAGCTTAGGAAGGCAGCAGACCCACTATGGCTACACCTTC.

This clonotype was detected ten times or more. The rearrangement links TRBV12-5 to TRBJ2-3; no firm D call. Germline V gives CDR1 LGHNT, CDR2 FRNRAP. The V and J ends lost 1 base and 5 bases respectively, with 7 bases between them. This CDR3 contains 13 residues. The DNA of the CDR3 is TGTGCTAGTGGTTTGGGGGCGAGAGATACGCAGTATTTT. Translated: CASGLGARDTQYF.

This clonotype was recorded a few times. The chain combines TRBV28 with TRBJ1-5; TRBD1 is a possible D gene (6 bases). Trimming shortened V by 5 bases and J by 10 bases, and 15 bases separated the two germline ends. Germline V CDR1 and CDR2: MDHEN, SYDVKM. The CDR3 has 13 amino acids. The CDR3 protein is CASSPHPGEPQHF. CDR3 in DNA: TGTGCCAGCAGTCCCCACCCAGGGGAACCCCAGCATTTT.

This clonotype has ten or more counts. The V and J genes are TRBV20-1 and TRBJ2-1; TRBD2 matches at 10 bases. The germline V gene has CDR1 DFQATT and CDR2 SNEGSKA (reference sequence). CDR3 length equals 14 residues. The V and J ends lost 0 bases and 5 bases, in that order; junction bases with no gene match: 1. Written as DNA, the CDR3 is TGCAGTGCTAGAGAACTAGCGGGGCACAATGAGCAGTTCTTC. This gives the protein CSARELAGHNEQFF.

Ten or more counts support this clonotype. V usage is TRBV7-9 and J usage is TRBJ2-3; the match to TRBD2 covers 7 bases. CDR3 length: 12 residues. The germline CDR1 and CDR2 sequences are SEHNR and FQNEAQ (reference sequence). After removal of 11 bases from V and 2 bases from J, the junction contained 4 bases not matched to a gene. The CDR3 is CAPERDTDTQYF. CDR3 in DNA: TGTGCCCCCGAGCGGGACACAGATACGCAGTATTTT.

V gene TRBV12-3 or TRBV12-4 combines with J gene TRBJ2-1; the match to TRBD1 covers 7 bases. This CDR3 comprises 15 residues. V trimming: 4 bases; J trimming: 10 bases; junction bases outside the gene matches: 13. The CDR3 region has the DNA TGTGCCAGCAGTTACAGACCACAGGGGACGGGCGAGCAGTTCTTC. It specifies CASSYRPQGTGEQFF.

This clonotype was seen a handful of times. The chain has TRBV11-3 and TRBJ2-1; D may be TRBD2 (7 bases). V lost 5 bases and J 5 bases, leaving 10 bases between the germline ends. The CDR3 length is 13 residues. Germline V gives CDR1 SGHNT, CDR2 YENEEA. The CDR3 DNA follows: TGTGCCAGCAGCGGGGGGGCCAACAATGAGCAGTTCTTC. It specifies CASSGGANNEQFF.

This clonotype was observed a few times. The rearrangement joins TRBV10-3 to TRBJ2-4; D is unclear. Trimming left V 7 bases short and J 1 base short, with 14 bases between. The V gene's germline CDR1 is ENHRY and CDR2 SYGVKD. CDR3 length equals 15 residues. In nucleotides, the CDR3 is TGTGCCATCACCTGGCCCGTTGGCGCCAAAAACATTCAGTACTTC. This translates into CAITWPVGAKNIQYF.

This clonotype was seen only a few times. The CDR3: CASRRVVEALGANVLTF. CDR3 DNA: TGTGCCAGCAGGCGGGTGGTGGAAGCCTTAGGGGCCAACGTCCTGACTTTC. V gene TRBV4-2 combines with J gene TRBJ2-6, with D perhaps matching TRBD2 (5 bases). The germline V and J ends were trimmed by 6 bases and 4 bases, with 19 bases remaining between them. From germline, CDR1 is LGHNA and CDR2 YNFKEQ. There are 17 residues in the CDR3.

This clonotype occurred many times. The chain couples TRBV7-2 to TRBJ2-3, with D perhaps matching TRBD2 (5 bases). This CDR3 is 13 amino acids long. V dropped 5 bases and J dropped 6 bases, with 12 bases sitting between them. The germline V gene has CDR1 SGHTA and CDR2 FQGNSA. CDR3 sequence: CASSGSLVDTQYF. CDR3 nucleotides: TGTGCCAGCAGCGGGAGCCTTGTCGATACGCAGTATTTT.

This clonotype was seen more than once but under ten times. This chain uses TRBV10-3 with TRBJ2-3; unclear D gene. The V gene lost 2 bases and the J gene lost 3 bases, with 12 bases spanning the gap. Germline CDR1 reads ENHRY; CDR2 reads SYGVKD. The CDR3 consists of 15 residues. CDR3 DNA: TGTGCCATCAGTGAGGCCTTAGACCTAACAGATACGCAGTATTTT. It specifies CAISEALDLTDTQYF.